Shown below are 20 T cell receptor beta chains from a single sample sequenced in a study of T cells in Graves' hyperthyroidism and ophthalmopathy. TCR beta CDR3 region amplification was performed from RNA transcripts. HTBI primers were the set used in a first-round RT-PCR of the TCR CDR3. TCRdb processed the multiplex PCR reads anew with MiXCR; each CDR3 protein has one entry. Of roughly 250,000 distinct CDR3 sequences listed, 15% to 20% were seen once; the top ten hold around 26%. The specimen was blood. These receptor sequences come from a woman in her late teens or twenties with Graves' ophthalmopathy.

CDR3 sequence reads: CSASSGGRETQYF. The DNA for the CDR3 is TGCAGTGCTAGTTCTGGGGGCCGAGAGACCCAGTACTTC. V gene TRBV20-1 combines with J gene TRBJ2-5, with D possibly TRBD1 on 6 matching bases. V gave up 3 bases and J gave up 4 bases, with 12 bases separating them. Germline loops: CDR1 DFQATT, CDR2 SNEGSKA (reference sequence). CDR3 length: 13 amino acids.

This clonotype was counted ten times or more. The V call is TRBV20-1, the J call TRBJ2-1; D is unclear. V was shortened by 7 bases and J by 8 bases, with 15 bases between the two germline ends. CDR1 and CDR2 (germline): DFQATT, SNEGSKA (reference sequence). The CDR3 has 12 residues. CDR3: CSVRPFTDEQFF. The CDR3 DNA reads as TGCAGTGTCAGGCCCTTTACGGATGAGCAGTTCTTC.

This clonotype showed up many times. The chain carries TRBV2 and TRBJ2-7; possible D gene TRBD2, 6 bases. Trimming left V 1 base short and J 3 bases short, with 13 bases between. Germline CDR1 and CDR2: SNHLY and FYNNEI. The CDR3 consists of 15 residues. CDR3 coding DNA: TGTGCCAGCAGTGAAGAAACGGGGGACGGCTACGAGCAGTACTTC. Its translation: CASSEETGDGYEQYF.

A few counts support this clonotype. The rearrangement links TRBV7-9 to TRBJ2-7; D may be TRBD1 or TRBD2 (5 bases each). Germline CDR1 and CDR2: SEHNR and FQNEAQ (reference sequence). The germline V and J ends were trimmed by 2 bases and 3 bases, with 14 bases remaining between them. CDR3 length: 15 residues. The DNA for the CDR3 is TGTGCCAGCAGCTTAAATCAGGGAGCCCTCTACGAGCAGTACTTC. This encodes CASSLNQGALYEQYF.

Remarks on this clonotype: One end of the junction does not line up with germline, which may come from a read error. The chain carries TRBV7-2 and TRBJ2-5, with 7 bases that match TRBD2. CDR3 size: 16 residues. Germline V gives CDR1 SGHTA, CDR2 FQGNSA. CDR3 region: CASSYLAGVSQETQHF. The CDR3, as DNA: TGTGCCAGCAGCTACCTTGCGGGGGTATCCCAAGAGACCCAGCACTTC.

This clonotype showed up many times. The CDR3, as DNA: TGTGCCAGCAGCTTAGTCCCTGAGACAACTAATGAAAAACTGTTTTTT. Amino acids: CASSLVPETTNEKLFF. J is TRBJ1-4 and V is TRBV7-8; the D is unclear. V lost 1 base and J 0 bases, leaving 9 bases between the germline ends. CDR3 size: 16 residues. Per germline, CDR1 SGHVS and CDR2 FQNEAQ.

This clonotype was seen many times. This chain joins TRBV2 and TRBJ2-1; the D gene could be TRBD1 or TRBD2 (5 bases each). The V gene lost 1 base and the J gene lost 0 bases, with 10 bases spanning the gap. Per germline, CDR1 SNHLY and CDR2 FYNNEI. This CDR3 comprises 16 residues. CDR3 in DNA: TGTGCCAGCAGTGAAGACCCGGGGCTCTCCTACAATGAGCAGTTCTTC. Protein sequence: CASSEDPGLSYNEQFF.

The chain is built from TRBV28 and TRBJ2-4; 11 nucleotides agree with TRBD2. Trimming removed 3 bases from V and 4 bases from J; junction bases left unmatched: 2. The CDR3 sequence is 15 residues long. CDR1 is MDHEN and CDR2 is SYDVKM in the germline V gene. CDR3 in amino acids: CASSLTSGAKNIQYF. CDR3 sequence (DNA): TGTGCCAGCAGTTTGACTAGCGGGGCTAAAAACATTCAGTACTTC.

In its sample, this clonotype was seen many times. This sequence joins TRBV20-1 and TRBJ2-5; weak D call: TRBD2 (5 bases). In germline, CDR1 is DFQATT, CDR2 SNEGSKA (reference sequence). This CDR3 comprises 12 residues. V lost 5 bases and J lost 2, with 9 bases in between. The CDR3 is CSALGSQETQYF. CDR3 nucleotides: TGCAGTGCTCTAGGGAGTCAAGAGACCCAGTACTTC.

This clonotype was found many times. J is TRBJ1-1 and V is TRBV9; 7 bases line up with TRBD1. V gave up 0 bases and J gave up 2 bases; unmatched junction bases: 1. This CDR3 is built from 14 residues. The V gene's germline CDR1 is SGDLS and CDR2 YYNGEE. The chain's CDR3 is CASSVGQGNTEAFF. DNA of the CDR3: TGTGCCAGCAGCGTAGGACAGGGAAACACTGAAGCTTTCTTT.

This clonotype was seen ten or more times. The gene calls are TRBV30 and TRBJ2-7; D possibly matches TRBD1 or TRBD2 (6 bases each). Germline V gives CDR1 GTSNPN, CDR2 SVGIG (reference sequence). Deletions cut 0 bases from V and 6 bases from J, with 12 bases between. The CDR3 is 13 residues long. The CDR3 DNA reads TGTGCCTGGAGTGTATGGGGGGCCGGCGAGCAGTACTTC. Translated, it gives CAWSVWGAGEQYF.

The rearrangement links TRBV3-1 to TRBJ2-1; 7 bases agree with TRBD1. CDR3 length: 13 residues. V shed 4 bases and J 5 bases; nucleotides not matched to a gene: 2. Germline assignment: CDR1 LGHDT and CDR2 YNNKEL (reference sequence). The CDR3 nucleotides read TGTGCCAGCAGCCTTACAGGGGACAATGAGCAGTTCTTC. Its translation: CASSLTGDNEQFF.

The sample holds many counts of this clonotype. The rearrangement links TRBV6-1 to TRBJ2-1; D possibly corresponds to TRBD2 (5 bases). Deletions cut 5 bases from V and 7 bases from J, with 12 bases between. The CDR3 totals 13 residues. Per germline, CDR1 MNHNS and CDR2 SASEGT. The CDR3 loop is CASSWRIGNEQFF. The CDR3 DNA sequence: TGTGCCAGCAGTTGGAGGATAGGTAATGAGCAGTTCTTC.

The sample holds many counts of this clonotype. The CDR3 DNA sequence: TGTGCCAGCAGTTTATTGGGGACGGCGGCAGAGACCCAGTACTTC. It yields the protein CASSLLGTAAETQYF. The chain recombines TRBV28 with TRBJ2-5; D is perhaps TRBD1 or TRBD2 (5 bases each). The V end lost 1 base, the J end lost 4 bases, and 13 bases lay between the germline ends. Germline lookup yields CDR1 MDHEN and CDR2 SYDVKM. The CDR3 loop spans 15 amino acids.

Remarks on this clonotype: This may stem from a read error, because a much larger clone lies one nucleotide away. The chain has TRBV14 and TRBJ1-1, with a tentative D call TRBD1 (6 bases). The CDR3 is made up of 14 amino acids. The V gene's germline CDR1 is SGHDN and CDR2 FVKESK. The CDR3 sequence is CASSGGRRATEALF. CDR3 bases: TGTGCCAGCAGCGGGGGGCGCCGAGCCACTGAAGCTCTCTTT.

The chain is built from TRBV25-1 and TRBJ2-1, with TRBD2 as a possible D gene (5 bases). V lost 4 bases and J lost 2, with 9 bases in between. CDR3 size: 14 residues. Germline CDR1 and CDR2: MGHDK and SYGVNS. This chain's CDR3 is CASSGPGAYNEQFF. CDR3 coding DNA: TGTGCCAGCAGTGGGCCCGGGGCCTACAATGAGCAGTTCTTC.

In its sample, this clonotype was seen many times. This sequence joins TRBV20-1 and TRBJ2-7; D may match TRBD1 or TRBD2 (5 bases each). Per germline, CDR1 DFQATT and CDR2 SNEGSKA (reference sequence). The CDR3 totals 13 residues. V shed 8 bases and J shed 3 bases, with 17 bases lying between them. CDR3 sequence (DNA): TGCAGTACACTACGGGACGGGAACTACGAGCAGTACTTC. This gives the protein CSTLRDGNYEQYF.

The chain employs TRBV28 and TRBJ2-7, with 11 bases identical to TRBD1. Germline loops: CDR1 MDHEN, CDR2 SYDVKM. The CDR3 totals 16 residues. Losses at the gene ends were 4 bases for V and 3 bases for J; bases not matched to a gene: 8. This CDR3 reads CASSSLGTGGLYEQYF. The DNA for the CDR3 is TGTGCCAGCAGTTCTCTCGGGACAGGGGGACTCTACGAGCAGTACTTC.

In this sample, this clonotype turned up a few times. CDR3 residues: CASSPSTGLPASGANVLTF. The CDR3 bases are TGTGCCAGCAGTCCCTCAACAGGGCTACCCGCCTCTGGGGCCAACGTCCTGACTTTC. The chain is built from TRBV28 and TRBJ2-6; tentatively, D is TRBD1 (6 bases). CDR3 length: 19 amino acids. The V end lost 5 bases, the J end lost 0 bases, and 20 bases lay between the germline ends. From germline, CDR1 is MDHEN and CDR2 SYDVKM. Complete variable domain (other parts from reference TRBV28 and TRBJ2-6): DVKVTQSSRYLVKRTGEKVFLECVQDMDHENMFWYRQDPGLGLRLIYFSYDVKMKEKGDIPEGYSVSREKKERFSLILESASTNQTSMYLCASSPSTGLPASGANVLTFGAGSRLTVL.

This clonotype has a count of ten or more. CDR3 loop: CASTPTDPGGTSGPISYEQYF. CDR3 nucleotide sequence: TGTGCCAGCACCCCGACCGATCCCGGGGGAACTAGCGGGCCAATCTCCTACGAGCAGTACTTC. The V gene is TRBV6-1, the J gene TRBJ2-7, with TRBD2 matching over 9 bases. This CDR3 contains 21 residues. Per germline, CDR1 MNHNS and CDR2 SASEGT. V dropped 7 bases and J dropped 0; count of bases not matched to a gene: 25.